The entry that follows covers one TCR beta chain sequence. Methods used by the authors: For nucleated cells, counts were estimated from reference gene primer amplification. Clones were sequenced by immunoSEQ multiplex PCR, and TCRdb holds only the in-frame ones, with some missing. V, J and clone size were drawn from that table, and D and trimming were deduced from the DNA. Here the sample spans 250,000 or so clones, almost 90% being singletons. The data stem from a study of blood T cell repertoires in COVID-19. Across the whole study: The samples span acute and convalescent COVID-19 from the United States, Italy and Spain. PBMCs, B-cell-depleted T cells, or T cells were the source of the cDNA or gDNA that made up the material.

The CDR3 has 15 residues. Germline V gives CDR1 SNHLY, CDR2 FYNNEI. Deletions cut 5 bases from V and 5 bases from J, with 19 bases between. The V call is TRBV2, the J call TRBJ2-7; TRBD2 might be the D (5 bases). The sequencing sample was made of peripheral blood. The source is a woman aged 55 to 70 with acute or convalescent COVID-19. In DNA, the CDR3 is TGTGCCAGCAGTAGCCTACTAGTACGAGTAAACGAGCAGTACTTC. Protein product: CASSSLLVRVNEQYF.